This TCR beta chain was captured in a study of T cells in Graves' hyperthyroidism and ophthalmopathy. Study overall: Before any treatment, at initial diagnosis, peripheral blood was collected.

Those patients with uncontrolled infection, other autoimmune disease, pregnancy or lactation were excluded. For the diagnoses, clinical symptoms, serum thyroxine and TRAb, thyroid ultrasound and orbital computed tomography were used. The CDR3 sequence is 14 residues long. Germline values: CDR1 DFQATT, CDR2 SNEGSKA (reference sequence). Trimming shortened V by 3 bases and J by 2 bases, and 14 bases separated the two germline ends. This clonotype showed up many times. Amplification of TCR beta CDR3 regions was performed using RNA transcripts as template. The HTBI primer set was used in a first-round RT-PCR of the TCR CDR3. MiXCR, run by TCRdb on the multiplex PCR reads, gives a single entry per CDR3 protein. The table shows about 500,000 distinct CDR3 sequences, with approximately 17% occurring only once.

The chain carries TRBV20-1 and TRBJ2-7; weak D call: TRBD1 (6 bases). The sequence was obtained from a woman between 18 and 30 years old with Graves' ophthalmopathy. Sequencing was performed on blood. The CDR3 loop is CSASSAYRAYEQYF. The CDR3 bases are TGCAGTGCTAGTTCTGCTTACAGGGCCTACGAGCAGTACTTC.